This T cell receptor beta chain was profiled in a study of blood T cell repertoires in COVID-19. Germline-derived CDR1 and CDR2 are LNHDA and SQIVND (reference sequence). CDR3 length: 14 amino acids. V was pared by 3 bases and J by 5 bases, with 10 bases between. The data were produced by immunoSEQ multiplex PCR, yet TCRdb's version contains in-frame clones alone and is incomplete. The sample consists of approximately 220,000 clones, 85% of them appearing once. V gene TRBV19 combines with J gene TRBJ2-2; perhaps TRBD1 as D (5 bases). This clonotype was obtained from a man in his forties who had recovered from COVID-19. The material sequenced was PBMCs or T cells enriched from blood (not recorded which). CDR3 residues: CASSMGGATGELFF. The CDR3, as DNA: TGTGCCAGTAGTATGGGTGGGGCGACCGGGGAGCTGTTTTTT.